Presented here are 14 T cell receptor beta chains from one specimen sequenced in a study of graft-versus-host responses after intestinal transplantation. Profiled with immunoSEQ multiplex PCR; TCRdb holds only in-frame clones, not every one. Counted here are about 96,000 clones, roughly 90% occurring once; the ten biggest clones make up 0.17%. These receptors lack a known antigen. This material consisted of unstimulated CD4+ T cells sorted from spleen or lymph node cells, taken before intestinal transplant. Source of these receptors: a human donor who received an intestinal transplant.

The J gene is TRBJ2-6, the V gene TRBV5-1; D is unclear. CDR1 and CDR2 (germline): SGHRS, YFSETQ. The CDR3 length is 17 residues. With 1 base removed from V and 2 bases from J, the gap between germline ends came to 13 bases. CDR3 protein: CASSLNPGEAGANVLTF. In DNA, the CDR3 is TGCGCCAGCAGCTTGAACCCGGGTGAGGCTGGGGCCAACGTCCTGACTTTC.

The CDR3 coding sequence is TGTGCCAGCAGTGAATCAGGGTTCGACTATGGCTACACCTTC. Amino acid sequence: CASSESGFDYGYTF. The V gene is TRBV2, the J gene TRBJ1-2; D is possibly TRBD1 (5 bases). Germline assignment: CDR1 SNHLY and CDR2 FYNNEI. V shed 2 bases and J shed 3 bases, with 10 bases lying between them. This CDR3 comprises 14 residues.

The gene calls are TRBV27 and TRBJ2-5, with D possibly TRBD2 on 6 matching bases. The CDR3 contains 15 residues. V lost 4 bases to trimming and J lost 5 bases, with 17 bases between them. Germline V lookup: CDR1 MNHEY, CDR2 SMNVEV (reference sequence). The CDR3 sequence: CASSSIGLPFETQYF. CDR3 sequence (DNA): TGTGCCAGCAGTTCGATAGGACTACCCTTTGAGACCCAGTACTTC.

V gene TRBV15 combines with J gene TRBJ2-3; weak D call: TRBD2 (6 bases). The CDR3 extends over 18 amino acids. V lost 4 bases to trimming and J lost 0 bases, with 20 bases between them. The V gene's germline CDR1 is LNHNV and CDR2 YYDKDF (reference sequence). CDR3: CATSIVVGRGTSTDTQYF. The CDR3 DNA sequence: TGTGCCACCAGCATAGTCGTCGGGCGCGGGACTAGCACAGATACGCAGTATTTT. Complete variable domain (other parts from reference TRBV15 and TRBJ2-3): DAMVIQNPRYQVTQFGKPVTLSCSQTLNHNVMYWYQQKSSQAPKLLFHYYDKDFNNEADTPDNFQSRRPNTSFCFLDIRSPGLGDTAMYLCATSIVVGRGTSTDTQYFGPGTRLTVL.

This clone turned up a few times. This chain links TRBV7-9 with TRBJ1-4; tentatively, D is TRBD1 (5 bases). V dropped 5 bases and J dropped 4 bases, with 17 bases sitting between them. Germline CDR1 SEHNR, CDR2 FQNEAQ (reference sequence). The CDR3 runs 16 residues. CDR3 bases: TGTGCCAGCAGCCACCGGGACGGCGGGGGTAATGAAAAACTGTTTTTT. Translation gives CASSHRDGGGNEKLFF. The variable domain in full, with the rest retrieved from reference TRBV7-9 and TRBJ1-4, is DTGVSQNPRHKITKRGQNVTFRCDPISEHNRLYWYRQTLGQGPEFLTYFQNEAQLEKSRLLSDRFSAERPKGSFSTLEIQRTEQGDSAMYLCASSHRDGGGNEKLFFGSGTQLSVL.

The chain recombines TRBV7-2 with TRBJ1-4; tentatively, D is TRBD1 (5 bases). Deletions cut 3 bases from V and 5 bases from J, with 16 bases between. Germline CDR1 and CDR2: SGHTA and FQGNSA. CDR3 length: 16 amino acids. This chain's CDR3 is CASSLATGGTNEKLFF. The CDR3 DNA reads TGTGCCAGCAGCTTGGCTACCGGGGGTACAAATGAAAAACTGTTTTTT. Full variable domain (remainder filled in from reference TRBV7-2 and TRBJ1-4): GAGVSQSPSNKVTEKGKDVELRCDPISGHTALYWYRQSLGQGLEFLIYFQGNSAPDKSGLPSDRFSAERTGGSVSTLTIQRTQQEDSAVYLCASSLATGGTNEKLFFGSGTQLSVL.

V is TRBV27 and J is TRBJ1-1, with TRBD1 matching 8 bases. Germline V gene data show CDR1 as MNHEY and CDR2 as SMNVEV (reference sequence). The trim removed 2 bases at V and 3 bases at J, leaving 5 bases unmatched. The CDR3 length is 15 residues. CDR3 in amino acids: CASSLQGAIYTEAFF. The CDR3 DNA reads as TGTGCCAGCAGTTTACAGGGGGCGATTTACACTGAAGCTTTCTTT.

As DNA, the CDR3 is TGTGCCAGCAGCTTGTCCCGGGACAGTATCTATGGCTACACCTTC. Encoded protein: CASSLSRDSIYGYTF. The chain recombines TRBV7-2 with TRBJ1-2; 7 nucleotides agree with TRBD1. The CDR3 loop spans 15 amino acids. V shed 3 bases and J 4 bases; nucleotides not matched to a gene: 8. Germline-derived CDR1 and CDR2 are SGHTA and FQGNSA. The full variable domain, in which reference TRBV7-2 and TRBJ1-2 provide the parts outside the CDR3, is GAGVSQSPSNKVTEKGKDVELRCDPISGHTALYWYRQSLGQGLEFLIYFQGNSAPDKSGLPSDRFSAERTGGSVSTLTIQRTQQEDSAVYLCASSLSRDSIYGYTFGSGTRLTVV.

The chain couples TRBV6-1 to TRBJ2-2; maybe TRBD2 (5 bases). The CDR3 is 14 amino acids. The V gene lost 5 bases and the J gene lost 3 bases, with 10 bases spanning the gap. CDR1 MNHNS and CDR2 SASEGT come from the germline V gene. The CDR3 protein is CASSFRGYTGELFF. As DNA, the CDR3 is TGTGCCAGCAGTTTCCGGGGTTACACCGGGGAGCTGTTTTTT.

J is TRBJ1-1 and V is TRBV7-2; D uncertain. This CDR3 has 13 residues. V was pared by 3 bases and J by 1 base, with 6 bases between. The germline gives CDR1 SGHTA, CDR2 FQGNSA. CDR3 DNA: TGTGCCAGCAGCTTTGGCCGGAACACTGAAGCTTTCTTT. It translates to CASSFGRNTEAFF.

This rearrangement joins TRBV5-1 to TRBJ1-2; no clear D. CDR1 is SGHRS, CDR2 YFSETQ, per germline. The CDR3 has 15 amino acids. The germline V and J ends were trimmed by 0 bases and 2 bases, with 11 bases remaining between them. The CDR3 DNA reads as TGCGCCAGCAGCTTGGCCGATGGCGGAAACTATGGCTACACCTTC. It codes for CASSLADGGNYGYTF.

The V call is TRBV6-6, the J call TRBJ1-2; the match to TRBD1 covers 8 bases. The CDR3 loop spans 12 amino acids. The germline CDR1 and CDR2 sequences are MNHNY and SVGAGI (reference sequence). Trimming took 3 bases from V and 7 from J; bases not matched to a gene: 1. CDR3 in amino acids: CASSYGQGGYTF. CDR3 DNA sequence: TGTGCCAGCAGTTATGGACAGGGTGGCTACACCTTC.

This clone was picked up one time. The CDR3: CSVGGTSAYNEQFF. DNA of the CDR3: TGCAGCGTTGGTGGGACTAGTGCCTACAATGAGCAGTTCTTC. The V call is TRBV29-1, the J call TRBJ2-1, with 8 bases lining up with TRBD2. Germline lookup yields CDR1 SQVTM and CDR2 ANQGSEA. V was pared by 4 bases and J by 2 bases, with 4 bases of the junction left unmatched. This CDR3 region has 14 residues.

V usage is TRBV10-3 and J usage is TRBJ2-7; the match to TRBD2 covers 9 bases. Trimming cost V 9 bases and J 5 bases; bases outside gene matches: 11. The CDR3 consists of 14 residues. Per germline, CDR1 ENHRY and CDR2 SYGVKD. The CDR3 DNA reads as TGTGCCATACGGGATAGCGGGAGTGCTAACGAGCAGTACTTC. This sequence encodes CAIRDSGSANEQYF.